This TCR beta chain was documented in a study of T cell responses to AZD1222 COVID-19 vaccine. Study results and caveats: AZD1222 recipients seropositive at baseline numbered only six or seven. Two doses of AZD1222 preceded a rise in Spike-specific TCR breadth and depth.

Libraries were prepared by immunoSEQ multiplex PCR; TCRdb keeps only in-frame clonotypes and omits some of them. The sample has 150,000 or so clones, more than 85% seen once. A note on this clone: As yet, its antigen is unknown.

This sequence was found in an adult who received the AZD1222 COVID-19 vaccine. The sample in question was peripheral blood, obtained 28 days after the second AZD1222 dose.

CDR3 DNA sequence: TGTGCCAGCAGTTTAGTCTTAGTCGCCTCCTACGAGCAGTACTTC. As protein: CASSLVLVASYEQYF. The chain couples TRBV28 to TRBJ2-7; no definite D call. The germline CDR1 and CDR2 sequences are MDHEN and SYDVKM. This CDR3 has 15 amino acids. V was trimmed by 2 bases and J by 0 bases, leaving 11 bases between them.